This TCR beta chain comes out of a study of cytomegalovirus exposure and HLA in healthy donors. Study-level points and caveats: Analysis was carried out at a later point, and it linked a missense DCLRE1C variant to TCR beta V- and J-gene trimming.

This clone turned up a few times. Its cognate antigen is unknown. PCR amplification relied on 60 Vbeta primers (plus 13 Jbeta primers). Generated by immunoSEQ multiplex PCR, the TCRdb table keeps only in-frame clones and is missing some. In the table there are about 110,000 clones, just under 70% of which are singletons. The CDR3 runs 16 residues. The germline gives CDR1 MRHNA, CDR2 SNTAGT. Deletions cut 0 bases from V and 8 bases from J, with 16 bases between. V and J are TRBV6-4 and TRBJ2-2; no clear D gene. The sequence was obtained from a man aged 25-45 years in good health and CMV-seropositive. The sample taken for sequencing was PBMCs. This CDR3 reads CASSDSGHFPGGELFF. In DNA form, the CDR3 reads TGTGCCAGCAGTGACTCTGGGCACTTCCCCGGAGGGGAGCTGTTTTTT.